Below are 25 T cell receptor beta chains sequenced from a single sample in a study of shared clonotypes between healthy human individuals. The repertoire was sequenced with immunoSEQ multiplex PCR; TCRdb's copy has only in-frame clones and lacks some. The sample yields 2 million to 2.5 million clones, roughly 90% seen once. The sequencing sample was made of naive CD4+ T cells from PBMCs. Subset specified: CD45RA+ positively selected. All receptors derive from a man younger than 30 in good health. Some clones in this sample may be carry-over from other donors' samples.

The rearrangement links TRBV19 to TRBJ1-2; D uncertain. Trimming removed 5 bases from V and 4 bases from J, with 14 bases in between. This CDR3 has 14 amino acids. CDR1 is LNHDA and CDR2 is SQIVND in the germline V gene (reference sequence). The CDR3 nucleotides are TGTGCCAGTAGTGTTCCAGCTCCAATCTATGGCTACACCTTC. It translates to CASSVPAPIYGYTF. Supplemented by reference TRBV19 and TRBJ1-2, the full variable domain reads DGGITQSPKYLFRKEGQNVTLSCEQNLNHDAMYWYRQDPGQGLRLIYYSQIVNDFQKGDIAEGYSVSREKKESFPLTVTSAQKNPTAFYLCASSVPAPIYGYTFGSGTRLTVV.

V gene TRBV6-1 combines with J gene TRBJ1-5, with a weak D call TRBD1 (5 bases). The V gene's germline CDR1 is MNHNS and CDR2 SASEGT. This CDR3 spans 14 amino acids. Trimming left V 10 bases short and J 1 base short, with 14 bases between. Written as DNA, the CDR3 is TGTGCCACCCGGTGGGGCTGGAGCAATCAGCCCCAGCATTTT. It specifies CATRWGWSNQPQHF.

This clone was recorded only once. The chain employs TRBV28 and TRBJ1-4; tentative D call: TRBD1 (6 bases). CDR3 length equals 14 residues. The germline CDR1 and CDR2 sequences are MDHEN and SYDVKM. V lost 4 bases and J 4 bases, leaving 10 bases between the germline ends. CDR3 sequence: CASSSSDSNEKLFF. The CDR3 DNA reads TGTGCCAGCAGTTCCTCGGACAGTAATGAAAAACTGTTTTTT.

The genes are TRBV11-2 and TRBJ1-5; 10 bases match TRBD1. Germline CDR1 and CDR2: SGHAT and FQNNGV. The CDR3 is made up of 14 amino acids. The V gene end was trimmed by 2 bases and the J gene end by 8 bases; junction bases not matched to a gene: 3. CDR3 sequence reads: CASSLRQGAEPQHF. The CDR3 DNA is TGTGCCAGCAGCTTACGACAGGGGGCTGAGCCCCAGCATTTT. The whole variable domain, filled in from reference TRBV11-2 and TRBJ1-5, reads EAGVAQSPRYKIIEKRQSVAFWCNPISGHATLYWYQQILGQGPKLLIQFQNNGVVDDSQLPKDRFSAERLKGVDSTLKIQPAKLEDSAVYLCASSLRQGAEPQHFGDGTRLSIL.

The genes are TRBV11-3 and TRBJ2-3; 8 bases are a match to TRBD2. Germline CDR1 and CDR2: SGHNT and YENEEA. This CDR3 is built from 15 residues. V dropped 4 bases and J dropped 4; count of bases not matched to a gene: 7. The CDR3 DNA reads as TGTGCCAGCAGCTATGGGGGACTAGACTCAGATACGCAGTATTTT. Protein sequence: CASSYGGLDSDTQYF.

The chain uses TRBV5-1 and TRBJ2-5, with 9 positions matching TRBD2. The germline V gene encodes CDR1 SGHRS and CDR2 YFSETQ. Germline trimming cut 0 bases from V and 4 bases from J; bases unmatched to any gene: 4. The CDR3 consists of 15 residues. CDR3 in DNA: TGCGCCAGCAGCTTGGAACTAGCGGGTTCAGAGACCCAGTACTTC. Translating gives CASSLELAGSETQYF.

The chain recombines TRBV5-1 with TRBJ2-3; tentatively, D is TRBD2 (5 bases). Per germline, CDR1 SGHRS and CDR2 YFSETQ. The CDR3 has 15 amino acids. V was pared by 3 bases and J by 2 bases, with 13 bases between. The DNA for the CDR3 is TGCGCCAGCAGCTCAGACTGGAGGTTCACAGATACGCAGTATTTT. Encoded protein: CASSSDWRFTDTQYF.

The chain carries TRBV5-4 and TRBJ2-3; 13 nucleotides align to TRBD2. Germline CDR1 SGHNT, CDR2 YYREEE (reference sequence). Unmatched junction bases numbered 4, after V lost 4 bases and J lost 2 bases. This CDR3 is 16 amino acids long. CDR3 in DNA: TGTGCCAGCAGCGGGGGACTAGCGGGGCTCACAGATACGCAGTATTTT. Translating gives CASSGGLAGLTDTQYF.

The chain links TRBV29-1 to TRBJ2-1; D possibly corresponds to TRBD1 (6 bases). Germline values: CDR1 SQVTM, CDR2 ANQGSEA. The CDR3 consists of 16 residues. The V end was cut by 5 bases, the J end by 8 bases, with 25 bases between. Written as DNA, the CDR3 is TGCAGCGTTTTCGGGGCGGACAGCCTAGGGATCGATGAGCAGTTCTTC. Translated, it gives CSVFGADSLGIDEQFF.

This clone is a singleton in its sample. The V and J genes are TRBV5-1 and TRBJ2-1, with 8 bases identical to TRBD2. V shed 8 bases, J shed 5 bases, and the junction held 6 bases outside the gene matches. CDR3 size: 13 residues. Germline assignment: CDR1 SGHRS and CDR2 YFSETQ. The CDR3 loop is CASAGGPNNEQFF. The CDR3 DNA reads TGCGCCAGTGCGGGAGGACCCAACAATGAGCAGTTCTTC.

The rearrangement joins TRBV18 to TRBJ2-7; 11 bases are a match to TRBD2. J was trimmed by 3 bases and V by 1 base; bases with no gene match: 2. The CDR3 sequence is 15 residues long. CDR1 and CDR2 (germline): KGHSH, LQKENI. The CDR3 region is CASSPLLAGVYEQYF. In nucleotides, the CDR3 is TGTGCCAGCTCACCACTACTAGCGGGAGTCTACGAGCAGTACTTC.

A remark on this clone: The same CDR3 also results from other DNA sequences found in this sample. The chain is built from TRBV19 and TRBJ2-7; no clear D. V gave up 2 bases and J gave up 2 bases, with 7 bases separating them. Germline CDR1 and CDR2: LNHDA and SQIVND (reference sequence). The length of the CDR3 is 13 residues. CDR3 DNA sequence: TGTGCCAGTAGTATAACCGGCACCTACGAGCAGTACTTC. Residues: CASSITGTYEQYF.

V gene TRBV7-3 combines with J gene TRBJ2-6; the D is unclear. The germline V gene has CDR1 SGHTA and CDR2 FQGTGA. This CDR3 has 19 amino acids. V lost 0 bases to trimming and J lost 2 bases, with 17 bases between them. The CDR3 protein is CASSLTLGDTLTGANVLTF. The CDR3, as DNA: TGTGCCAGCAGCTTAACTCTAGGAGACACCCTCACTGGGGCCAACGTCCTGACTTTC.

The chain has TRBV6-1 and TRBJ2-3; the D gene is possibly TRBD1 (5 bases). Germline V CDR1 and CDR2: MNHNS, SASEGT. Trimming left V 5 bases short and J 1 base short, with 7 bases between. CDR3 length equals 13 residues. This CDR3 is CASSQGGTDTQYF. CDR3 coding DNA: TGTGCCAGCAGTCAGGGTGGCACAGATACGCAGTATTTT.

This clone was seen once. The chain joins TRBV6-5 to TRBJ1-1, with D perhaps matching TRBD1 (5 bases). V lost 2 bases to trimming and J lost 1 base, with 11 bases between them. Germline values: CDR1 MNHEY, CDR2 SVGAGI. This CDR3 is built from 15 residues. CDR3 DNA sequence: TGTGCCAGCAGTTACCACGACAGCACGAACACTGAAGCTTTCTTT. This codes for CASSYHDSTNTEAFF.

This chain uses TRBV5-1 with TRBJ1-4; D is unresolved. V was cut by 0 bases and J by 3 bases, with 12 bases left in between. The CDR3 has 16 residues. The germline V gene encodes CDR1 SGHRS and CDR2 YFSETQ. DNA of the CDR3: TGCGCCAGCAGCTTGGGGGTCAGCTTGGCTAATGAAAAACTGTTTTTT. Amino acid sequence: CASSLGVSLANEKLFF. Based on the CDR3 plus reference TRBV5-1 and TRBJ1-4, the full variable domain is KAGVTQTPRYLIKTRGQQVTLSCSPISGHRSVSWYQQTPGQGLQFLFEYFSETQRNKGNFPGRFSGRQFSNSRSEMNVSTLELGDSALYLCASSLGVSLANEKLFFGSGTQLSVL.

Note on this clone: Different DNA sequences within this sample yield the same CDR3. The chain has TRBV7-2 and TRBJ2-3; unclear D gene. The V end was cut by 1 base, the J end by 2 bases, with 4 bases between. Germline V gives CDR1 SGHTA, CDR2 FQGNSA. The CDR3 contains 13 residues. In nucleotides, the CDR3 is TGTGCCAGCAGCTTAGGATACACAGATACGCAGTATTTT. Protein: CASSLGYTDTQYF.

This rearrangement joins TRBV6-5 to TRBJ2-6; D is uncertain. Germline V gives CDR1 MNHEY, CDR2 SVGAGI. V lost 5 bases and J 3 bases, leaving 8 bases between the germline ends. This CDR3 is 14 amino acids long. This CDR3 is CASSAIGGANVLTF. CDR3 DNA: TGTGCCAGCAGTGCCATAGGTGGGGCCAACGTCCTGACTTTC.

The chain links TRBV7-9 to TRBJ2-3; no firm D call. CDR3 length equals 13 residues. Trimming pared 3 bases from V and 4 bases from J, leaving 8 bases between. CDR1 is SEHNR, CDR2 FQNEAQ, per germline (reference sequence). CDR3 bases: TGTGCCAGCAGCTTTGTGGCCGCAGATACGCAGTATTTT. As protein: CASSFVAADTQYF.

The chain uses TRBV18 and TRBJ2-5, with 8 bases identical to TRBD1. The J call may be faulty, since TRBJ2-7 better matches the DNA end. This CDR3 has 14 residues. CDR1 is KGHSH and CDR2 is LQKENI in the germline V gene. CDR3 coding DNA: TGTGCCAGCTCACCTACGACAGGGGCCTACGAGCAGTACTTC. It specifies CASSPTTGAYEQYF.

The rearrangement joins TRBV29-1 to TRBJ1-1; D gene unclear. CDR3 length: 14 residues. Trimming cost V 4 bases and J 0 bases, with 12 bases left between them. The germline CDR1 and CDR2 sequences are SQVTM and ANQGSEA. DNA of the CDR3: TGCAGCGTTGTAACATTTTCCTTGAACACTGAAGCTTTCTTT. Amino acid sequence: CSVVTFSLNTEAFF.

In the case of this clone: Other DNA sequences in this specimen translate into the identical CDR3. The CDR3 region is CASSLGLAGNTGELFF. The CDR3, as DNA: TGCGCCAGCAGCTTGGGACTAGCGGGAAACACCGGGGAGCTGTTTTTT. This chain links TRBV5-1 with TRBJ2-2; 11 bases are a match to TRBD2. The CDR3 length is 16 residues. With V trimmed by 0 bases and J by 2 bases, 0 bases remained unmatched. In germline, CDR1 is SGHRS, CDR2 YFSETQ.

The chain combines TRBV7-2 with TRBJ1-2; the D is unclear. V shed 5 bases and J shed 0 bases, with 10 bases lying between them. The CDR3 has 14 residues. Germline assignment: CDR1 SGHTA and CDR2 FQGNSA. CDR3 sequence reads: CASSPQIANYGYTF. The CDR3 DNA sequence: TGTGCCAGCAGCCCTCAGATAGCTAACTATGGCTACACCTTC.

This clone was counted a single time. The chain links TRBV2 to TRBJ1-1; D not certain. CDR1 and CDR2 (germline): SNHLY, FYNNEI. The V end was cut by 4 bases, the J end by 5 bases, with 5 bases between. CDR3 size: 11 residues. CDR3 bases: TGTGCCAGCAGTGTTTTTACTGAAGCTTTCTTT. Protein sequence: CASSVFTEAFF.

This clone turned up a few times. This CDR3 is also generated by other DNA sequences in the sample. The chain links TRBV6-5 to TRBJ1-5, with D perhaps TRBD1 (6 bases). Germline V gene sequence: CDR1 MNHEY, CDR2 SVGAGI. The V end was cut by 6 bases, the J end by 0 bases, with 12 bases between. The CDR3 has 15 residues. Here the CDR3 reads CASRRDRYSNQPQHF. CDR3 sequence (DNA): TGTGCCAGCAGGCGCGACAGGTATAGCAATCAGCCCCAGCATTTT.